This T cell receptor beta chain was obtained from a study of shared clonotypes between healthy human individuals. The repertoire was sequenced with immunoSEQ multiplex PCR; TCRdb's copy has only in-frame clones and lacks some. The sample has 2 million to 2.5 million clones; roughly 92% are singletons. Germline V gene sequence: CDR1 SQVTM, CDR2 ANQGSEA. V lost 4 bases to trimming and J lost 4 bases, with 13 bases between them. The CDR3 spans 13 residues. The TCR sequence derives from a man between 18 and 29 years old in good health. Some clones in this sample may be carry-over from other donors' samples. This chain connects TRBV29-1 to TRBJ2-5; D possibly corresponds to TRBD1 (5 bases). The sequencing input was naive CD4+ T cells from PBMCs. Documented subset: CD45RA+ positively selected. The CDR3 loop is CSVAPGMGETQYF. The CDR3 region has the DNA TGCAGCGTTGCCCCAGGGATGGGAGAGACCCAGTACTTC.